This T cell receptor (beta chain) was documented in a study of naive and memory T cell subsets. The study, taken as a whole, reports: In naive cells, over 95% of TCR sequences were seen only once. A clonotype means one alpha or beta sequence, not an alpha/beta pair. Gini index rose across naive, CM, EM and EMRA in CD4 and CD8.

Separate alpha and beta amplification began at the second PCR step. Comments on this clonotype: Its target is unknown.

Trimming took 4 bases from V and 5 from J; bases not matched to a gene: 9. Germline lookup yields CDR1 DFQATT and CDR2 SNEGSKA (reference sequence). The CDR3 is made up of 15 amino acids. Both TRBC1 and TRBC2 were covered by a beta constant-region primer of two equimolar oligonucleotides. Ligated cDNA was amplified by four rounds of PCR with nested alpha and beta constant-region primers and SP2. Via MiXCR, TCRdb re-called the UMI-ligation and nested PCR reads, giving one row per CDR3 protein. The table shows some 110,000 distinct CDR3 sequences, with 36% occurring only once. The chain carries TRBV20-1 and TRBJ2-5; 11 bases line up with TRBD2. Sequencing input: central memory CD4+ T cells from blood. The clonotype was recovered from a human donor in good health. The CDR3 reads CSATFSGRAGETQYF. Here the CDR3 DNA reads TGCAGTGCTACCTTTAGCGGGAGGGCCGGCGAGACCCAGTACTTC.